A selection of T cell receptor beta chains follows, all from one sample in a study of T cells in narcolepsy. Clones were sequenced by immunoSEQ multiplex PCR, and TCRdb holds only the in-frame ones, with some missing. The data contain some 30,000 clones, about 90% of them singletons. The sequencing sample was made of memory (CD45RA-) CD4+ T cells from blood. All receptors derive from a human donor in good health. Each CDR3 is given with its conserved first and last residue. D genes are given only for firm matches. Size values are once, few and many counts, or a class for expanded clones, and some rows have none.

d_call,clone_size,j_call,cdr3_length,v_call,cdr3_nt,cdr3_aa
NA,NA,TRBJ1-1,15,TRBV4-2,TGTGCCAGCAGCCCTTCGGCAGTCATGAACACTGAAGCTTTCTTT,CASSPSAVMNTEAFF
TRBD1,NA,TRBJ1-5,18,TRBV5-1,TGCGCCGGCAGCATCGGCCTCTCTACCACAGGGGGCAATCAGCCCCAGCATTTT,CAGSIGLSTTGGNQPQHF
NA,NA,TRBJ2-7,14,TRBV5-1,TGCGCCAGCAGCTTGGAGCTGAACTCCTACGAGCAGTACTTC,CASSLELNSYEQYF
NA,few,TRBJ1-1,16,TRBV11-3,TGTGCCAGCAGCTTTTTCAGTGGGACGGTGAACACTGAAGCTTTCTTT,CASSFFSGTVNTEAFF
NA,NA,TRBJ2-7,13,TRBV6-1,TGTGCCAGTAGTAAGGGTCTTCTATTCCAGGAATACTTC,CASSKGLLFQEYF
NA,NA,TRBJ2-3,13,TRBV7-7,TGTGCCAGCAGCTTTACGTACACAGATACGCAGTATTTT,CASSFTYTDTQYF
NA,NA,TRBJ2-4,19,TRBV23-1,TGCGCCAGCAGTCCCGAAGAGTTTATGCGGAAATTAGCCAAAAACATTCAGTACTTC,CASSPEEFMRKLAKNIQYF
TRBD2,once,TRBJ2-3,16,TRBV19,TGTGCCAGTAAAGCACTAGCGGGCTTGAGGACAGATACGCAGTATTTT,CASKALAGLRTDTQYF
NA,NA,TRBJ2-3,13,TRBV5-6,TGTGCCAGCAGCCTAGGGAGCACAGATACGCAGTATTTT,CASSLGSTDTQYF
TRBD1,NA,TRBJ1-1,17,TRBV11-2,TGTGCCAGCAGCTTTTACCCGAACAGGGGAATGAACACTGAAGCTTTCTTT,CASSFYPNRGMNTEAFF
NA,NA,TRBJ2-5,14,TRBV4-2,TGTGCCAGCAGCCAAGAAGGCTTTCAAGAGACCCAGTACTTC,CASSQEGFQETQYF
TRBD2,NA,TRBJ2-3,14,TRBV5-4,TGTGCCAGCAGCCAAGGGACTAGCGCAGATACGCAGTATTTT,CASSQGTSADTQYF
NA,few,TRBJ1-1,14,TRBV5-1,TGCGCCAGCAGCGCACGTCGTGAGAACACTGAAGCTTTCTTT,CASSARRENTEAFF
NA,NA,TRBJ2-7,20,TRBV14,TGTGCCAGCAGCCAAGAGGGGTCGGGCAGGGGCGCTACTACCCCCTACGAGCAGTACTTC,CASSQEGSGRGATTPYEQYF
TRBD2,NA,TRBJ2-3,17,TRBV6-1,TGTGCCAGCAGTGAATTAGTAGCGGGAGGGCCGACAGATACGCAGTATTTT,CASSELVAGGPTDTQYF
NA,NA,TRBJ1-4,11,TRBV20-1,TGCAGTGGTGCAACTAATGAAAAACTGTTTTTT,CSGATNEKLFF
NA,once,TRBJ2-7,12,TRBV29-1,TGCAGCGTTGGCCCGGGCGCCTACGAGCAGTACTTC,CSVGPGAYEQYF
NA,NA,TRBJ1-5,12,TRBV21-1,TGTGCCAGCAGCAAACTGAATCAGCCCCAGCATTTT,CASSKLNQPQHF
TRBD2,once,TRBJ2-5,15,TRBV7-9,TGTGCCAGCAGCTTAGGCCGGACTAGCGAAGAGACCCAGTACTTC,CASSLGRTSEETQYF
NA,NA,TRBJ2-1,14,TRBV11-3,TGTGCCAGCAGCTTAGGGGCAGGGAGCAATGAGCAGTTCTTC,CASSLGAGSNEQFF
NA,NA,TRBJ2-3,15,TRBV6-5,TGTGCCAGCAGTTACAGACTACAGAGCACAGATACGCAGTATTTT,CASSYRLQSTDTQYF
NA,NA,TRBJ1-2,14,TRBV7-2,TGTGCCAGCAGCTTAGCCCGGGGAAGCTATGGCTACACCTTC,CASSLARGSYGYTF
NA,NA,TRBJ1-2,14,TRBV14,TGTGCCAGCAGCCAAGACAGTAAGGGGTATGGCTACACCTTC,CASSQDSKGYGYTF
NA,NA,TRBJ2-1,14,TRBV28,TGTGCCACCCCGTCGGGGGGCGGCCACAATGAGCAGTTCTTC,CATPSGGGHNEQFF
NA,NA,TRBJ1-1,15,TRBV11-1,TGTGCCAGCAGCCTGTCCCTGGCGGGGAGCACTGAAGCTTTCTTT,CASSLSLAGSTEAFF
TRBD2,NA,TRBJ2-1,15,TRBV11-3,TGTGCCAGCAGCCTTTACCCTAGCGGGGGGGTTGAGCAGTTCTTC,CASSLYPSGGVEQFF
NA,few,TRBJ1-1,13,TRBV10-3,TGTGCCATCAGTGAGTCGAGGCACTTAGAAGCTTTCTTT,CAISESRHLEAFF
TRBD1,NA,TRBJ2-3,15,TRBV5-1,TGCGCCAGCAGCTTGGCAGGGACAGAAACAGATACGCAGTATTTT,CASSLAGTETDTQYF
TRBD2,NA,TRBJ2-3,17,TRBV6-1,TGTGCCAGCAGTGTCGAACTAGCGGGAGGCAGTGCAGATACGCAGTATTTT,CASSVELAGGSADTQYF
NA,NA,TRBJ2-7,13,TRBV6-1,TGTGCCAGCAGTGGACAGGGAATCGGGGGGCAGTACTTC,CASSGQGIGGQYF
NA,NA,TRBJ2-2,16,TRBV5-1,TGCGCCAGCAGCCCCCGGGAGTACGGGAACACCGGGGAGCTGTTTTTT,CASSPREYGNTGELFF
NA,few,TRBJ1-5,13,TRBV7-3,TGTGCCAGCAGCGTTGACCTCAATCAGCCCCAGCATTTT,CASSVDLNQPQHF
TRBD2,NA,TRBJ2-1,17,TRBV9,TGTGCCAGCAGCCCCCGAGCGGGCGGGGGGGCGGGCAATGAGCAGTTCTTC,CASSPRAGGGAGNEQFF